This record concerns one T cell receptor (beta chain) sequence. What this receptor recognizes is not known. No much larger clone is present one base from it, and per-base qualities are unavailable. The germline V gene sets CDR1 to MDHEN and CDR2 to SYDVKM. Taken from cysteine to phenylalanine, the CDR3 has 13 residues. The only DNA kept is the CDR3, 39 bases in frame from the first base. The V end gives up 7 bases and the J end 3 bases, leaving 5 bases in the junction not matched to a gene. The trial excluded patients who had a history of autoimmune disease or who were on systemic immunosuppression. Peripheral blood for TCR sequencing was drawn from every dose cohort at baseline, at cycle 4 day 1 and at cycle 7 day 1. Samples came from an open-label, multicenter, first-in-human phase I dose-escalation trial of ivuxolimab. The trial enrolled adults with locally advanced or metastatic head and neck squamous cell, hepatocellular, melanoma or renal cell carcinoma. Before TCR sequencing, CD4+ and CD8+ T cells were separately sorted from peripheral blood.

The data were obtained in a study of OX40 agonist ivuxolimab in advanced cancers. Study-level background: Ivuxolimab was an agonistic, fully human IgG2 monoclonal antibody directed against OX40 (CD134), a costimulatory receptor. The point of sequencing TCRbeta in the periphery was to test whether ivuxolimab changed TCR sequence diversity and drove clonal T-cell expansion. The paper covers the monotherapy dose-escalation part of the phase I ivuxolimab trial, which included N ≈ 57 patients. Patients were allowed to have had prior anti-PD-1, anti-PD-L1 or anti-CTLA-4 therapy, and 30% to 40% of the dose-escalation patients had been treated with checkpoint inhibitors. The dose-escalation cohort was about 87% male with a mean age of approximately 60 years, ranging from roughly 23 to 90. Of the 50 to 55 dose-escalation patients, hepatocellular carcinoma was present in around 20, melanoma in about 15, renal cell carcinoma in 9 and head and neck cancer in 9. Partial responses occurred in three dose-escalation patients, of whom one had hepatocellular carcinoma and two had cutaneous melanoma. Intravenous ivuxolimab was administered to patients every 2 weeks at six dose levels: 0.01, 0.1, 0.3, 1.5, 3 and 10 mg/kg. Study-level results and caveats: After ivuxolimab, more expanded clones were found on average in CD8+ T cells than in CD4+ T cells. At doses of 0.1 to 3.0 mg/kg, clonal expansion of both CD4+ and CD8+ blood T cells was observed from baseline to week 6. Partial responders in the 0.1-3.0 mg/kg groups had among the lowest normalized peripheral clonal expansion, especially among CD8+ T cells. Low levels of normalized T-cell clonal expansion were also seen in some patients who did not respond. Which antigens the clonally expanded peripheral T cells were specific for was not determined.

Genomic DNA was extracted from sorted cells for sequencing of the TCRbeta CDR3 region. The immunoSEQ Assay was used for sequencing of TCRbeta CDR3 regions. The clones in this table, taken by TCRdb from immuneACCESS, are in-frame only. Not every clone is retained; where verified, under half of the shortfall comes from an unresolved V gene, and the cause of the rest is unknown. Here the sample has more than 85,000 clones; roughly four fifths occur a single time. The top ten hold roughly 1.5% of the sample. The receptor was derived from an adult with an advanced solid tumor such as melanoma, head and neck, liver or kidney cancer. The sample consisted of CD4+ or CD8+ T cells sorted from blood, taken in a trial of the OX40 agonist ivuxolimab. Recombination connected TRBV28 to TRBJ2-7, with TRBD2 identical over 8 junction bases. The DNA reads TGTGCCAGCAAAGCGGGGGACCGCTACGAGCAGTACTTC. It encodes CASKAGDRYEQYF.